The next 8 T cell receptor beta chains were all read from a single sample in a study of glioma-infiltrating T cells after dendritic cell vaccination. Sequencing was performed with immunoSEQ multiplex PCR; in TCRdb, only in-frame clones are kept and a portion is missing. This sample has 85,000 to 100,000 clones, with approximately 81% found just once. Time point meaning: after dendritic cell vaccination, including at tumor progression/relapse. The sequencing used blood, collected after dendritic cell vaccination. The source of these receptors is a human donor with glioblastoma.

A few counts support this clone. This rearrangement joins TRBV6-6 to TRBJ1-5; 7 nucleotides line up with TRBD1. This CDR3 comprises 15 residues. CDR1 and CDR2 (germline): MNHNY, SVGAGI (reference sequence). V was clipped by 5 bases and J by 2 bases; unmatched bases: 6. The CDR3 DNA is TGTGCCAGCAGTCCAACAGGGGCAGGCAATCAGCCCCAGCATTTT. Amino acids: CASSPTGAGNQPQHF.

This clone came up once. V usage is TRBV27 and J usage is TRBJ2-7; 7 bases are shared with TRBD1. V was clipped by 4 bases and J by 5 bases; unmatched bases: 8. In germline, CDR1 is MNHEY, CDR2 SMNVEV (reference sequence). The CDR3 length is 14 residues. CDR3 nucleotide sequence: TGTGCCAGCAGTTCCCCTGGGACAGTCCACGAGCAGTACTTC. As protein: CASSSPGTVHEQYF.

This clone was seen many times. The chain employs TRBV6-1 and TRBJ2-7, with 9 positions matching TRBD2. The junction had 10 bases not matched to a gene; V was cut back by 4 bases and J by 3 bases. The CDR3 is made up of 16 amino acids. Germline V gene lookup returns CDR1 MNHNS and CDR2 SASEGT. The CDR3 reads CASSGEAGGAIYEQYF. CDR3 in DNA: TGTGCCAGCAGTGGGGAAGCGGGGGGAGCCATCTACGAGCAGTACTTC.

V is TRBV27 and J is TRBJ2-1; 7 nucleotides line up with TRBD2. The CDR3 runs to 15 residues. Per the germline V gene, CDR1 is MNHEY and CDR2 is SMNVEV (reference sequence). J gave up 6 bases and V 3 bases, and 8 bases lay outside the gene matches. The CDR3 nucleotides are TGTGCCAGCAGTTTGCAGGGAGGGGTCCCCAATGAGCAGTTCTTC. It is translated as CASSLQGGVPNEQFF.

The chain's CDR3 is CASSFDSSSGNTIYF. CDR3 DNA sequence: TGTGCCAGCAGCTTCGACAGCTCCTCTGGAAACACCATATATTTT. V usage is TRBV11-3 and J usage is TRBJ1-3, with D possibly being TRBD1 (5 bases). Germline CDR1 reads SGHNT; CDR2 reads YENEEA. This CDR3 spans 15 amino acids. The V end was cut by 3 bases, the J end by 0 bases, with 9 bases between.

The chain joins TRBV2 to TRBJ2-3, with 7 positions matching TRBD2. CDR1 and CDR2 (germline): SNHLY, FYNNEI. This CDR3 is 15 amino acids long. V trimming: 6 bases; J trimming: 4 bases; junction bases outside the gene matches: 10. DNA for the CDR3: TGTGCCAGCAGCGACGCTGCGGGAGTTGCAGATACGCAGTATTTT. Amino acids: CASSDAAGVADTQYF.

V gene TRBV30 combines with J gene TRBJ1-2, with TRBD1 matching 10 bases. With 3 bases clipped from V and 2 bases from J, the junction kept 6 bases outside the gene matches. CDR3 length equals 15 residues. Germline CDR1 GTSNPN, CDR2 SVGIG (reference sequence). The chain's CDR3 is CAWSDPGQGNYGYTF. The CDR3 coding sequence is TGTGCCTGGAGCGATCCGGGACAGGGGAACTATGGCTACACCTTC. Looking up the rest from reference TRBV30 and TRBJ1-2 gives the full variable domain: SQTIHQWPATLVQPVGSPLSLECTVEGTSNPNLYWYRQAAGRGLQLLFYSVGIGQISSEVPQNLSASRPQDRQFILSSKKLLLSDSGFYLCAWSDPGQGNYGYTFGSGTRLTVV.

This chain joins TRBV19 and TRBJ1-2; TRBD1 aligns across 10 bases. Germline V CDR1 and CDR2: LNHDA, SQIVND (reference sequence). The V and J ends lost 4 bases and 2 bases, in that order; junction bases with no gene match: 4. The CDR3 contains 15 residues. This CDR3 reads CASSKQTGGNYGYTF. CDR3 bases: TGTGCCAGTAGTAAACAGACAGGGGGCAACTATGGCTACACCTTC.